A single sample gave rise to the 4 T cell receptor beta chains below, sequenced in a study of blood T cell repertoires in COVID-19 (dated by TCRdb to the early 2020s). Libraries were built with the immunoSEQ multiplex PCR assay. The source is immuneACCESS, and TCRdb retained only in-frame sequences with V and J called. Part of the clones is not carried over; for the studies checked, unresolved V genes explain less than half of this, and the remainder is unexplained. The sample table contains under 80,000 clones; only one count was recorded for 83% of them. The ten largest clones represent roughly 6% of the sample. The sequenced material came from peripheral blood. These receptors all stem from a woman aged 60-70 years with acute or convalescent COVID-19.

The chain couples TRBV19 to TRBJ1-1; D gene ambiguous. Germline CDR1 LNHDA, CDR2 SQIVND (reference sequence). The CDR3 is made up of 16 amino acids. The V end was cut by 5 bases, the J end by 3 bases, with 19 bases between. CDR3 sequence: CASSVSLARGYTEAFF. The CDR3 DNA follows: TGTGCCAGTAGTGTGTCTCTGGCCAGAGGTTACACTGAAGCTTTCTTT.

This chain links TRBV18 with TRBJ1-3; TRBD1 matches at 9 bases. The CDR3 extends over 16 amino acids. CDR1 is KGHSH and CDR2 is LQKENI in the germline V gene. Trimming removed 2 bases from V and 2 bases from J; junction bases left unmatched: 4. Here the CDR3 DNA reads TGTGCCAGCTCACCAAGGGGGACAGGGACTGGAAACACCATATATTTT. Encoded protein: CASSPRGTGTGNTIYF.

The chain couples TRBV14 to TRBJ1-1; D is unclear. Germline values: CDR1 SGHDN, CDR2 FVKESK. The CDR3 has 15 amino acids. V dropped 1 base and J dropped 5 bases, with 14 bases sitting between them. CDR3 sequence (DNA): TGTGCCAGCAGCCAAGTTTCGGGGTTCGGGACTGAAGCTTTCTTT. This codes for CASSQVSGFGTEAFF.

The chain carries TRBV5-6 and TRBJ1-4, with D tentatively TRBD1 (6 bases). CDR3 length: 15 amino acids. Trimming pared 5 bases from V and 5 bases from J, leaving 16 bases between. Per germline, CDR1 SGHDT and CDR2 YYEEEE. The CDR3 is CASSSPGTRNEKLFF. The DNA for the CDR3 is TGTGCCAGCAGTTCCCCCGGGACAAGGAATGAAAAACTGTTTTTT.